This paragraph covers one TCR beta chain sequence. Genomic DNA acted as the template from which TCR beta VDJ combination and CDR3 sequence profiling were carried out. TCRdb re-called the reads with MiXCR, one entry per CDR3 protein. The sample contains 150,000 to 200,000 distinct CDR3 sequences, nearly 65% of which appear only once. It was patients with CD8+CD57+ cell expansion by flow cytometry who were chosen for sequencing. This specimen belongs to a study of CD8+CD57+ T cells in acquired aplastic anemia. The V end lost 2 bases, the J end lost 1 base, and 8 bases lay between the germline ends. The germline CDR1 and CDR2 sequences are DFQATT and SNEGSKA (reference sequence). CDR3 size: 13 residues.

Specimen: sorted CD4+, CD8+, or CD8+CD57+ T cells (not recorded which) from PBMCs. This clonotype was sampled from a human donor with aplastic anemia. The chain uses TRBV20-1 and TRBJ1-2, with D maybe TRBD1 (6 bases). The CDR3 reads CSARPDSNYGYTF. In DNA, the CDR3 is TGCAGTGCTAGACCGGACAGTAACTATGGCTACACCTTC.